This TCR beta chain stems from a study of T cell responses to AZD1222 COVID-19 vaccine. Study-level results: Unmutated variant regions are reportedly targeted by nearly half of spike-specific TCRs.

V was trimmed by 4 bases and J by 0 bases, leaving 15 bases between them. Looked up from germline, CDR1 is GTSNPN and CDR2 is SVGIG (reference sequence). The length of the CDR3 is 15 residues. Here immunoSEQ multiplex PCR was the method, and the copy in TCRdb shows in-frame clones only, minus some. The data contain some 200,000 clones, 85% to 95% of them singletons. As regards this clone: The antigen remains undetermined.

The rearrangement links TRBV30 to TRBJ1-2; weak D call: TRBD1 (5 bases). This sequence originates from an adult in good health. The material sequenced was peripheral blood, taken on day 0 of AZD1222 vaccination. The CDR3 nucleotides read TGTGCCTGGACCTGGGGACTCCTAGCTAACTATGGCTACACCTTC. It specifies CAWTWGLLANYGYTF.